The rows below give T cell receptor beta chains drawn from one sample of a study of Graves' ophthalmopathy and Graves' hyperthyroidism. TCRdb re-called the multiplex PCR reads through MiXCR, storing one row per CDR3 protein. Among 500,000 to 800,000 distinct CDR3 sequences listed, about 38% were seen once. Source material: peripheral blood. The source is an adult man with Graves' ophthalmopathy. Both conserved end residues are part of each CDR3. D genes are given only for firm matches. A row's size may be missing; if present it is once, few, many or a size class.

many | TRBJ2-7 | - | TRBV7-8 | CASSLDRFSYEQYF | TGTGCCAGCAGCCTAGACAGGTTCTCCTACGAGCAGTACTTC
- | TRBJ1-1 | - | TRBV15 | CATSGAGRTEAFF | TGTGCCACCAGCGGGGCAGGGAGAACTGAAGCTTTCTTT
many | TRBJ1-2 | - | TRBV7-6 | CASSPGGWGYGYTF | TGTGCCAGCAGCCCGGGGGGATGGGGCTATGGCTACACCTTC
- | TRBJ2-5 | - | TRBV15 | CATSPRTGMGETQYF | TGTGCCACCAGCCCGCGAACAGGAATGGGAGAGACCCAGTACTTC
- | TRBJ2-7 | TRBD2 | TRBV29-1 | CSVYTSGRAYEQYF | TGCAGCGTTTACACTAGCGGGAGGGCCTACGAGCAGTACTTC
many | TRBJ1-5 | TRBD1 | TRBV7-2 | CASSLNRGRADQPQHF | TGTGCCAGCAGCTTGAACAGGGGGCGGGCGGATCAGCCCCAGCATTTT
once | TRBJ1-1 | TRBD1 | TRBV19 | CASNEGATLRTEAFF | TGTGCCAGTAATGAGGGGGCAACGTTACGGACTGAAGCTTTCTTT
- | TRBJ1-1 | TRBD1 | TRBV9 | CASSQDKGAAEAFF | TGTGCCAGCAGCCAAGATAAGGGGGCCGCTGAAGCTTTCTTT
- | TRBJ2-7 | TRBD1 | TRBV9 | CASSSRGQAVREQYF | TGTGCCAGCAGCTCCCGAGGACAGGCCGTGCGGGAGCAGTACTTC
- | TRBJ1-3 | - | TRBV7-2 | CASSWTSGNTIYF | TGTGCCAGCAGCTGGACTAGCGGAAACACCATATATTTT
- | TRBJ1-5 | - | TRBV10-3 | CATGTRGGMNNQPQHF | TGTGCCACTGGGACAAGGGGCGGGATGAACAATCAGCCCCAGCATTTT
many | TRBJ1-1 | TRBD1 | TRBV10-2 | CASPDRVGTEAFF | TGCGCCAGCCCTGACAGGGTGGGCACTGAAGCTTTCTTT
few | TRBJ2-5 | TRBD1 | TRBV3-1 | CASSLMGQGNVETQYF | TGTGCCAGCAGCCTAATGGGACAGGGGAACGTAGAGACCCAGTACTTC
few | TRBJ2-7 | - | TRBV11-2 | CASSHLVEGTSYEQYF | TGTGCCAGCAGCCACCTCGTTGAGGGGACCTCCTACGAGCAGTACTTC
- | TRBJ1-2 | - | TRBV9 | CASSVGLRGPYGYTF | TGTGCCAGCAGCGTAGGACTGCGGGGTCCGTATGGCTACACCTTC
- | TRBJ2-3 | - | TRBV9 | CASSAHGSDATDTQYF | TGTGCCAGCAGCGCCCATGGAAGTGATGCCACAGATACGCAGTATTTT
- | TRBJ2-7 | - | TRBV10-3 | CAISQGDIFYEQYF | TGTGCCATCAGCCAAGGGGACATCTTCTACGAGCAGTACTTC
- | TRBJ1-2 | - | TRBV25-1 | CASVEEQGYGYTF | TGTGCCAGCGTTGAAGAACAGGGCTATGGCTACACCTTC
- | TRBJ2-5 | - | TRBV5-1 | CASSPGVSAETQYF | TGCGCCAGCAGCCCAGGGGTCTCGGCGGAGACCCAGTACTTC
many | TRBJ1-5 | - | TRBV6-6 | CASSHRREEQPQHF | TGTGCCAGCAGTCACCGCAGGGAGGAGCAGCCCCAGCATTTT
few | TRBJ2-7 | TRBD1 | TRBV20-1 | CSALSRDRATYEQYF | TGCAGTGCTCTTTCCCGGGACAGGGCTACCTACGAGCAGTACTTC
many | TRBJ1-1 | - | TRBV7-9 | CASSSSPGAFF | TGTGCCAGCAGCTCGTCCCCAGGAGCTTTCTTT
- | TRBJ2-5 | TRBD1 | TRBV7-7 | CASSLGGQGRQGTRYF | TGTGCCAGCAGCTTAGGGGGACAGGGACGACAAGGGACCCGGTACTTC
- | TRBJ1-6 | - | TRBV4-1 | CAGSRLAEFYNSPLHF | TGCGCCGGGAGCCGTTTGGCGGAGTTCTATAATTCACCCCTCCACTTT
- | TRBJ1-1 | - | TRBV2 | CASSVSVNTEAFF | TGTGCCAGCAGTGTGTCAGTGAACACTGAAGCTTTCTTT
- | TRBJ1-6 | - | TRBV2 | CASSEARYGSPLHF | TGTGCCAGCAGTGAAGCACGATACGGTTCACCCCTCCACTTT
many | TRBJ2-7 | - | TRBV9 | CASSVGDGMDEQYF | TGTGCCAGCAGCGTAGGCGACGGTATGGACGAGCAGTACTTC
- | TRBJ1-2 | - | TRBV20-1 | CSARDGTLHYGYTF | TGCAGTGCTAGAGATGGGACTCTCCACTATGGCTACACCTTC
- | TRBJ2-7 | - | TRBV2 | CASSLSARSYEQYF | TGTGCCAGCAGTTTGTCAGCACGGTCCTACGAGCAGTACTTC
few | TRBJ2-3 | - | TRBV7-2 | CASSLGAGTDTQYF | TGTGCCAGCAGCTTGGGAGCGGGTACAGATACGCAGTATTTT
many | TRBJ1-2 | - | TRBV15 | CATSSSGGYTF | TGTGCCACCAGCAGTTCGGGGGGCTACACCTTC
- | TRBJ2-7 | - | TRBV4-3 | CASSPLGSSEQYF | TGCGCCAGCAGCCCCCTGGGATCCAGCGAGCAGTACTTC
many | TRBJ2-7 | - | TRBV2 | CASSETGLNEQYF | TGTGCCAGCAGTGAAACAGGGCTCAACGAGCAGTACTTC
- | TRBJ2-5 | - | TRBV7-9 | CASSQVRDWEETQYF | TGCGCCAGCAGCCAAGTCCGGGACTGGGAAGAGACCCAGTACTTC
- | TRBJ1-5 | - | TRBV6-1 | CASSFGGINQPQHF | TGTGCCAGCAGTTTTGGTGGTATAAACCAGCCCCAGCATTTT
many | TRBJ2-7 | TRBD1 | TRBV10-3 | CASRLRGQDYEQYF | TGTGCCAGTCGACTTCGGGGACAGGACTACGAGCAGTACTTC
- | TRBJ2-7 | - | TRBV6-2/TRBV6-3 | CASVVLPVYEQYF | TGTGCCAGCGTTGTACTCCCCGTATACGAGCAGTACTTC
many | TRBJ1-2 | TRBD1 | TRBV7-2 | CASSLSGRGIAFYGYTF | TGTGCCAGCAGCTTAAGTGGCAGGGGGATTGCCTTCTATGGCTACACCTTC
many | TRBJ2-7 | TRBD1 | TRBV10-3 | CASSEVWTGSYEQYF | TGTGCCAGCAGTGAAGTATGGACAGGGTCGTACGAGCAGTACTTC
many | TRBJ1-1 | - | TRBV4-1 | CASSQPSGTEAFF | TGCGCCAGCAGCCAACCTTCAGGAACTGAAGCTTTCTTT
few | TRBJ2-7 | - | TRBV19 | CASSDTYLYEQYF | TGTGCCAGCAGTGACACATACCTCTACGAGCAGTACTTC
- | TRBJ2-5 | TRBD1 | TRBV10-3 | CATTGEARNQPQYF | TGTGCCACGACAGGGGAGGCTCGCAATCAGCCCCAGTACTTC
many | TRBJ1-6 | TRBD1 | TRBV7-9 | CASSATGTGGSPLHF | TGTGCCAGCAGCGCCACCGGGACAGGGGGATCACCCCTCCACTTT
few | TRBJ2-7 | TRBD2 | TRBV7-2 | CASSPSTATSVESYEQYF | TGTGCCAGCAGCCCCAGTACGGCGACTAGCGTGGAATCCTACGAGCAGTACTTC
many | TRBJ1-1 | - | TRBV9 | CASSDTGTNTEAFF | TGTGCCAGCAGTGATACAGGGACGAACACTGAAGCTTTCTTT
- | TRBJ2-7 | - | TRBV2 | CASSDSRGGGNYEQYF | TGTGCCAGCAGTGATTCCAGGGGGGGCGGTAACTACGAGCAGTACTTC